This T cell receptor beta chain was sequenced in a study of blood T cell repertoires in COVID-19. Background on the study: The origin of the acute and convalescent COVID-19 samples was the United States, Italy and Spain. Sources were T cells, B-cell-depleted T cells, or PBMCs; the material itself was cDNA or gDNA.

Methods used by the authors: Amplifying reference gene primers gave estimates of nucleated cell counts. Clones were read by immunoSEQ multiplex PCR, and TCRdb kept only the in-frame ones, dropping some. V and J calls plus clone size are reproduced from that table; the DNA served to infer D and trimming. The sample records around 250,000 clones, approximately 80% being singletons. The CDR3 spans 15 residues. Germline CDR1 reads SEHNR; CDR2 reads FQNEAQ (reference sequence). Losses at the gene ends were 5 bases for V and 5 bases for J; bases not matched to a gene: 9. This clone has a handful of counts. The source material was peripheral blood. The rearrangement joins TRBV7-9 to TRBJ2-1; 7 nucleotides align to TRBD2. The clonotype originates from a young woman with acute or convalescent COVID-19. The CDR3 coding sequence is TGTGCCAGCAGCCCTCGTCGGCTAGCGGACAATGAGCAGTTCTTC. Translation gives CASSPRRLADNEQFF.